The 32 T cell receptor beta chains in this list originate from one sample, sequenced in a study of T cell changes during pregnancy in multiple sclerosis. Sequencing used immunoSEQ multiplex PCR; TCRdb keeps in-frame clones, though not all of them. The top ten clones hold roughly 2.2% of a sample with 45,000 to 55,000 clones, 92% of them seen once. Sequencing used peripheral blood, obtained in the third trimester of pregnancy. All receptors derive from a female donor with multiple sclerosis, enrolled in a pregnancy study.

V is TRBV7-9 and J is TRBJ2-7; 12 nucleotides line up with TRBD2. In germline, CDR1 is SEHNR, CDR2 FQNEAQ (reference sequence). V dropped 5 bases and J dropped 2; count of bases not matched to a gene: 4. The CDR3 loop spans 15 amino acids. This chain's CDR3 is CASSLLAGGPYEQYF. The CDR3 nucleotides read TGTGCCAGCAGCCTACTAGCGGGAGGCCCCTACGAGCAGTACTTC. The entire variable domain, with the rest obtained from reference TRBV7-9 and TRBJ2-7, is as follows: DTGVSQNPRHKITKRGQNVTFRCDPISEHNRLYWYRQTLGQGPEFLTYFQNEAQLEKSRLLSDRFSAERPKGSFSTLEIQRTEQGDSAMYLCASSLLAGGPYEQYFGPGTRLTVT.

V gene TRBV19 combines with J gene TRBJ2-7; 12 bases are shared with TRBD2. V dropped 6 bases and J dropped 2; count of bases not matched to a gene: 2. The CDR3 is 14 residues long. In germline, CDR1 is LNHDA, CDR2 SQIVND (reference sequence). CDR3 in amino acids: CASSRTSGTYEQYF. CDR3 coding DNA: TGTGCCAGTAGCCGGACTAGCGGGACCTACGAGCAGTACTTC.

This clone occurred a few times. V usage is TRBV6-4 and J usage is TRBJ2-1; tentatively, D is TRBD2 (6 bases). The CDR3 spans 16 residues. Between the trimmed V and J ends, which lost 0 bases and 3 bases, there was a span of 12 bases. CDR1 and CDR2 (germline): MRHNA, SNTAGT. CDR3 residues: CASSDSSGSGYNEQFF. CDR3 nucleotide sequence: TGTGCCAGCAGTGACTCGAGCGGGTCGGGCTACAATGAGCAGTTCTTC.

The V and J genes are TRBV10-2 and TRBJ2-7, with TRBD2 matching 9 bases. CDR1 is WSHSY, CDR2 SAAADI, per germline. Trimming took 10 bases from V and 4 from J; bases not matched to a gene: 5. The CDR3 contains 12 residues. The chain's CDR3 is CATLAGGYEQYF. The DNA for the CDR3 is TGCGCCACCCTGGCGGGAGGGTACGAGCAGTACTTC.

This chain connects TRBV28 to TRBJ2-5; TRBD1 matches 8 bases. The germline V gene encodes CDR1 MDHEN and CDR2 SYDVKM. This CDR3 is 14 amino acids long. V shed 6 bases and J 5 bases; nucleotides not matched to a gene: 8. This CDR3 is CASSQPGTGETQYF. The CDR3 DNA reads TGTGCCAGCAGCCAACCCGGGACAGGCGAGACCCAGTACTTC. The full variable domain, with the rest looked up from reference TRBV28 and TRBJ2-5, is DVKVTQSSRYLVKRTGEKVFLECVQDMDHENMFWYRQDPGLGLRLIYFSYDVKMKEKGDIPEGYSVSREKKERFSLILESASTNQTSMYLCASSQPGTGETQYFGPGTRLLVL.

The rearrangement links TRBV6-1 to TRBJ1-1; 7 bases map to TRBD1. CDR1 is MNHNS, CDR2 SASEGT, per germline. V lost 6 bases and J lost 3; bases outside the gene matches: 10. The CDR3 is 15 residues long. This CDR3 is CASRLNQGVHTEAFF. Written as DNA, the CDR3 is TGTGCCAGCAGGCTCAATCAGGGGGTTCACACTGAAGCTTTCTTT.

For the CDR3, the DNA is TGTGCCAGCAGCTTAGCCGGGTACACTGAAGCTTTCTTT. It is translated as CASSLAGYTEAFF. The chain carries TRBV11-2 and TRBJ1-1; D gene ambiguous. The CDR3 has 13 residues. CDR1 and CDR2 (germline): SGHAT, FQNNGV. V was cut by 1 base and J by 3 bases, with 6 bases left in between.

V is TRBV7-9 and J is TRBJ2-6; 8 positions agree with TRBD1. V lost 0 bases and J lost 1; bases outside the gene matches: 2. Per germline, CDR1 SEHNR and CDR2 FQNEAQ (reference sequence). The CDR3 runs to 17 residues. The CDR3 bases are TGTGCCAGCAGCTTAGCGACAGGGGTGTCTGGGGCCAACGTCCTGACTTTC. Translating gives CASSLATGVSGANVLTF.

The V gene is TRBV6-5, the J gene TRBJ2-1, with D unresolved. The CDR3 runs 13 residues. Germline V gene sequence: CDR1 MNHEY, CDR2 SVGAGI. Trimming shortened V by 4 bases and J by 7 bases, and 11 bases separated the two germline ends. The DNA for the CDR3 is TGTGCCAGCAGTTCCCAGGTGGAAAATGAGCAGTTCTTC. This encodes CASSSQVENEQFF.

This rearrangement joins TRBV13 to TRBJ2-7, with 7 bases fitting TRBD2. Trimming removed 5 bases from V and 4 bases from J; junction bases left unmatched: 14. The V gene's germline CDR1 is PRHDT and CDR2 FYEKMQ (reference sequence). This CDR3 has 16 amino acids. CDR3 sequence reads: CASSVGGAGIGYEQYF. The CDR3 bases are TGTGCCAGCAGCGTCGGGGGAGCGGGAATTGGGTACGAGCAGTACTTC.

The CDR3 nucleotides are TGTGCCAGCAGTCCCGGCCGACTAGCGGGAGGGCCAAACGCAGATACGCAGTATTTT. It is translated as CASSPGRLAGGPNADTQYF. The chain uses TRBV7-9 and TRBJ2-3, with 14 nucleotides matching TRBD2. The V gene end was trimmed by 6 bases and the J gene end by 4 bases; junction bases not matched to a gene: 15. The length of the CDR3 is 19 residues. Per the germline V gene, CDR1 is SEHNR and CDR2 is FQNEAQ (reference sequence).

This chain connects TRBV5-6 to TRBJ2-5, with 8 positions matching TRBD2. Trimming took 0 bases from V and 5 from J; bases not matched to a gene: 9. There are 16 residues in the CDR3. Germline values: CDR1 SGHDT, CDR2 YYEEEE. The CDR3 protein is CASSLVVREVEETQYF. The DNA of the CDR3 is TGTGCCAGCAGCTTGGTTGTGCGGGAGGTAGAGGAGACCCAGTACTTC. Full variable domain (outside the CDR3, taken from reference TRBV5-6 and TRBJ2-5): DAGVTQSPTHLIKTRGQQVTLRCSPKSGHDTVSWYQQALGQGPQFIFQYYEEEERQRGNFPDRFSGHQFPNYSSELNVNALLLGDSALYLCASSLVVREVEETQYFGPGTRLLVL.

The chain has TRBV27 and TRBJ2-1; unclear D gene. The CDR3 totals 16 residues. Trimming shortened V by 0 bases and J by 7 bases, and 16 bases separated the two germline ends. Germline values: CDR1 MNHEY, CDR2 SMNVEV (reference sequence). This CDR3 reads CASSLSLGSAVNEQFF. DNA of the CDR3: TGTGCCAGCAGTTTATCGTTGGGTTCCGCGGTGAATGAGCAGTTCTTC.

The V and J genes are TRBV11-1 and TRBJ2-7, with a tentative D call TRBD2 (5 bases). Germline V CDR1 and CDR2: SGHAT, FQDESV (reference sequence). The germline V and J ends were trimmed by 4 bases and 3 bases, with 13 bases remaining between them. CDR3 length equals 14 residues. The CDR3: CASSYQAGVYEQYF. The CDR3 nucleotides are TGTGCCAGCAGCTACCAAGCCGGGGTCTACGAGCAGTACTTC. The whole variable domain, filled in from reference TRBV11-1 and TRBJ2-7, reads EAEVAQSPRYKITEKSQAVAFWCDPISGHATLYWYRQILGQGPELLVQFQDESVVDDSQLPKDRFSAERLKGVDSTLKIQPAELGDSAMYLCASSYQAGVYEQYFGPGTRLTVT.

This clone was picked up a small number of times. The CDR3 is CSVGDYYYGYTF. In nucleotides, the CDR3 is TGCAGCGTGGGGGACTACTACTATGGCTACACCTTC. The chain is built from TRBV29-1 and TRBJ1-2, with a weak D call TRBD1 (5 bases). The V and J ends lost 6 bases and 3 bases respectively, with 11 bases between them. Looked up from germline, CDR1 is SQVTM and CDR2 is ANQGSEA. This CDR3 is built from 12 residues.

In DNA form, the CDR3 reads TGTGCCAGCACCCTCAGAAACAAACCCTATGGCTACACCTTC. This translates into CASTLRNKPYGYTF. This chain links TRBV5-6 with TRBJ1-2; D call uncertain. The CDR3 loop spans 14 amino acids. The germline V and J ends were trimmed by 6 bases and 4 bases, with 16 bases remaining between them. Looked up from germline, CDR1 is SGHDT and CDR2 is YYEEEE. Drawing the rest from reference TRBV5-6 and TRBJ1-2, the complete variable domain is DAGVTQSPTHLIKTRGQQVTLRCSPKSGHDTVSWYQQALGQGPQFIFQYYEEEERQRGNFPDRFSGHQFPNYSSELNVNALLLGDSALYLCASTLRNKPYGYTFGSGTRLTVV.

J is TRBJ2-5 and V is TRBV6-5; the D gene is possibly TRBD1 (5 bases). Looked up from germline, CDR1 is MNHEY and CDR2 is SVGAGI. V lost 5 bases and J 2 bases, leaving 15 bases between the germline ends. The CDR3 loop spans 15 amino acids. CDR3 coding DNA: TGTGCCAGCAGTGCCACTATGACAGATCAAGAGACCCAGTACTTC. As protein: CASSATMTDQETQYF.

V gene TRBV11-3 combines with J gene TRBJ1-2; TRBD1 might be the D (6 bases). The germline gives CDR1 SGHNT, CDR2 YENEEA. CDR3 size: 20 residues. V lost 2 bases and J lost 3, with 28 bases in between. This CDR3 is CASSLQGRPGHLRGDYGYTF. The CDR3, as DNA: TGTGCCAGCAGCTTACAAGGTCGGCCGGGACACCTGAGAGGCGACTATGGCTACACCTTC.

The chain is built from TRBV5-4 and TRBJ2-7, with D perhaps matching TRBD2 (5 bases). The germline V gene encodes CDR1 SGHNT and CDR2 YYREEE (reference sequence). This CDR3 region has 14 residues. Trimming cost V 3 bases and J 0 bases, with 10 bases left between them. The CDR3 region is CASSSAASSYEQYF. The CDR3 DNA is TGTGCCAGCAGCTCAGCGGCATCCTCCTACGAGCAGTACTTC.

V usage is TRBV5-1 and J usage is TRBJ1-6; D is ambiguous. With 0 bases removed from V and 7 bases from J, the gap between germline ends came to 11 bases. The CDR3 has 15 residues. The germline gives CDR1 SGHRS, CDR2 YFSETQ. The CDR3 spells CASSLEMVANSPLHF. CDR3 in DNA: TGCGCCAGCAGCTTGGAGATGGTTGCGAATTCACCCCTCCACTTT. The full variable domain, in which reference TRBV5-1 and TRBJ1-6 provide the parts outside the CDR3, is KAGVTQTPRYLIKTRGQQVTLSCSPISGHRSVSWYQQTPGQGLQFLFEYFSETQRNKGNFPGRFSGRQFSNSRSEMNVSTLELGDSALYLCASSLEMVANSPLHFGNGTRLTVT.

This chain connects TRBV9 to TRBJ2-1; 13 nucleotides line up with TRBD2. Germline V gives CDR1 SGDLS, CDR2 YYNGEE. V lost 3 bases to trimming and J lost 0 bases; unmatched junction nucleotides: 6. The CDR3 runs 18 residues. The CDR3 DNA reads TGTGCCAGCAGCGGCGGGACTAGCGGGGAGAGCTCCTACAATGAGCAGTTCTTC. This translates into CASSGGTSGESSYNEQFF.

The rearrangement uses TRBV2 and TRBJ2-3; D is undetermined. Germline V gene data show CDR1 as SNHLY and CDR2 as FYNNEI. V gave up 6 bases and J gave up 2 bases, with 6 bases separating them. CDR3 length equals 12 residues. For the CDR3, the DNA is TGTGCCAGCAGCACTACCACAGATACGCAGTATTTT. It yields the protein CASSTTTDTQYF.

DNA for the CDR3: TGCAGTGCTAGAGTCCTGGATACGCAGTATTTT. Its protein is CSARVLDTQYF. The chain recombines TRBV20-1 with TRBJ2-3; no definite D call. CDR1 and CDR2 from the germline V gene are DFQATT and SNEGSKA (reference sequence). The length of the CDR3 is 11 residues. Trimming cost V 1 base and J 6 bases, with 5 bases left between them.

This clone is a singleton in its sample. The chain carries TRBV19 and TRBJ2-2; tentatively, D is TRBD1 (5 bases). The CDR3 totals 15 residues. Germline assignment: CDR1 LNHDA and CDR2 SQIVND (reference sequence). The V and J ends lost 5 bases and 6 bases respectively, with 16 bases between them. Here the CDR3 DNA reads TGTGCCAGTAGTTTTTTCCCAGGGTACCCCGGGGAGCTGTTTTTT. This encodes CASSFFPGYPGELFF.

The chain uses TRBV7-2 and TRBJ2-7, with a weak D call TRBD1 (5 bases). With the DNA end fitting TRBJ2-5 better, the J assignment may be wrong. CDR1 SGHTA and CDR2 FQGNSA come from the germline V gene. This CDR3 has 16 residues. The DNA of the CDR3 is TGTGCCAGCAGCTTAGAGGGGCGGCTCCGAGCCGAGACCCAGTACTTC. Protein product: CASSLEGRLRAETQYF.

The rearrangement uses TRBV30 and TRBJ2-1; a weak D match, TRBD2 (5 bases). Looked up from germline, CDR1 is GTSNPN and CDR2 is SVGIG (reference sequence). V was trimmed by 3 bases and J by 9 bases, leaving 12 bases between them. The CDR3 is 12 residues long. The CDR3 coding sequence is TGTGCCTGGAGCCCGACTGAGGGTGAGCAGTTCTTC. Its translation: CAWSPTEGEQFF.

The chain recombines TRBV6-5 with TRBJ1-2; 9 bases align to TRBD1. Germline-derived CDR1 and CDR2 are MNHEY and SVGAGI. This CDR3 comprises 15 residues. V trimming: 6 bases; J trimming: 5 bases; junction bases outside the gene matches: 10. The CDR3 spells CASRPVGQGRYGYTF. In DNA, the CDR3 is TGTGCCAGCAGACCCGTGGGACAGGGACGTTATGGCTACACCTTC.

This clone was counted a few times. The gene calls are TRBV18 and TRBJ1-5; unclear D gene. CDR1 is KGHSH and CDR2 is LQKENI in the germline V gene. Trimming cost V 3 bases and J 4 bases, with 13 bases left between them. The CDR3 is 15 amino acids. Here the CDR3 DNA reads TGTGCCAGCTCACCGTTGGGCCAAAAGAATCAGCCCCAGCATTTT. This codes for CASSPLGQKNQPQHF.

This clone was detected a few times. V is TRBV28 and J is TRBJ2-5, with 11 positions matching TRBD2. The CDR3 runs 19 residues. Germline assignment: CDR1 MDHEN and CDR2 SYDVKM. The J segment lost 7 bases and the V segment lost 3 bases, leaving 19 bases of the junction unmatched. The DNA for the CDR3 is TGTGCCAGCAGTTTCCTTTTTATCGGGACTAGCGGAGAAGGGGGGACCCAGTACTTC. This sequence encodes CASSFLFIGTSGEGGTQYF.

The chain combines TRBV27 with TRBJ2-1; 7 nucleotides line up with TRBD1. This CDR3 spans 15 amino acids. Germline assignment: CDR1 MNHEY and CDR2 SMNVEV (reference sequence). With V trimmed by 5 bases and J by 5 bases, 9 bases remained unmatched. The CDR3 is CASSPRGPGDNEQFF. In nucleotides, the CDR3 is TGTGCCAGCAGTCCTAGGGGGCCGGGTGACAATGAGCAGTTCTTC.

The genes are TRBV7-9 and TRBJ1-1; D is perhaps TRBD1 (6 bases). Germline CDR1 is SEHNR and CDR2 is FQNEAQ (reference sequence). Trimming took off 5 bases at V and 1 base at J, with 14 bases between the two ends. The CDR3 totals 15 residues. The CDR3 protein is CASSPRGIGNTEAFF. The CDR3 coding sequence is TGTGCCAGCAGCCCCAGGGGAATAGGGAACACTGAAGCTTTCTTT.

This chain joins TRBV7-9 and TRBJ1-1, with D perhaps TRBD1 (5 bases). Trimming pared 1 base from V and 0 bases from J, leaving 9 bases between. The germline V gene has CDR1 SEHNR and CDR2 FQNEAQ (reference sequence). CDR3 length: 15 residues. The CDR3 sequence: CASSLVPGMNTEAFF. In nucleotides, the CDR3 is TGTGCCAGCAGCTTAGTCCCAGGGATGAACACTGAAGCTTTCTTT.